The clone carrying this TCR beta chain was picked up many times. Its target is unknown. The data originate from a study of T cells in Graves' hyperthyroidism and ophthalmopathy. Study-level results: From stable hyperthyroidism, ophthalmopathy was set apart by a 13 V-J model.

This sample holds PBMCs from roughly 10 ml fresh peripheral blood. The investigators amplified TCR beta CDR3 regions from RNA transcripts. First-round RT-PCR of the TCR CDR3 relied on the HTBI primer set. MiXCR was run by TCRdb on the multiplex PCR reads, yielding one entry per CDR3 protein. This sample has approximately 400,000 distinct CDR3 sequences, with over 15% found just once. Sequencing input: blood. The TCR sequence derives from a young woman with Graves' hyperthyroidism.

In DNA, the CDR3 is TGCAGTGTCCCCCGGACAGACAACACCGGGGAGCTGTTTTTT. This gives the protein CSVPRTDNTGELFF. The chain has TRBV20-1 and TRBJ2-2, with D maybe TRBD1 (6 bases). Trimming took off 7 bases at V and 2 bases at J, with 14 bases between the two ends. The CDR3 is 14 amino acids. The germline V gene has CDR1 DFQATT and CDR2 SNEGSKA (reference sequence).